What follows is one TCR beta chain and its context. From germline, CDR1 is MNHNY and CDR2 SVGAGI (reference sequence). This CDR3 is built from 15 residues. V shed 5 bases and J 6 bases; nucleotides not matched to a gene: 9. These data belong to a study of blood T cell repertoires in COVID-19. Study-wide background: The United States, Italy and Spain provided the acute and convalescent COVID-19 samples. Nucleic acid was either cDNA or gDNA, and it came from T cells, B-cell-depleted T cells, or PBMCs.

In the original workflow: Amplification of reference gene primers provided the estimated nucleated cell counts. Only in-frame clones appear in the TCRdb table, and some are missing; sequencing was by immunoSEQ multiplex PCR. V and J calls and clone size are given by that table; D and trimming were obtained from the DNA. The table lists 200,000 or so clones, about 89% of them singletons. This chain joins TRBV6-6 and TRBJ1-1; 10 positions match TRBD1. Source material: peripheral blood. This TCR came from a man aged 55 to 69 who had recovered from COVID-19. The CDR3 sequence: CASSVPGQGTPEAFF. The CDR3 coding sequence is TGTGCCAGCAGTGTCCCGGGACAGGGGACGCCTGAAGCTTTCTTT.